Each of the 7 T cell receptor beta chains below was sequenced from the same sample in a study of spatial heterogeneity in lung cancer. The time point is: sample taken at primary tumor resection. MiXCR, applied by TCRdb to the 5' RACE reads, yields one record per CDR3 protein. The sample has about 10,000 distinct CDR3 sequences, approximately 3.7% seen once; the top ten hold around 50%. The input for sequencing was PBMCs, taken at surgery. The receptor source for this set is a female donor with early-stage non-small cell lung cancer.

At least ten counts were recorded for this clonotype. V gene TRBV6-6 combines with J gene TRBJ2-2, with 11 bases matching TRBD1. With V trimmed by 5 bases and J by 5 bases, 10 bases remained unmatched. The CDR3 is 17 residues long. CDR1 is MNHNY, CDR2 SVGAGI, per germline (reference sequence). CDR3 region: CASSPPPGQGDTGELFF. CDR3 DNA sequence: TGTGCCAGCAGTCCCCCGCCGGGACAGGGGGATACCGGGGAGCTGTTTTTT.

There are many counts of this clonotype. This rearrangement joins TRBV7-9 to TRBJ2-7; D gene uncertain. V shed 0 bases and J shed 2 bases, with 8 bases lying between them. CDR1 and CDR2 from the germline V gene are SEHNR and FQNEAQ (reference sequence). The CDR3 is made up of 14 amino acids. CDR3 nucleotides: TGTGCCAGCAGCTTAGCGCGGACCGCCTACGAGCAGTACTTC. Amino acid sequence: CASSLARTAYEQYF.

This clonotype showed up just a few times. The V call is TRBV12-3 or TRBV12-4, the J call TRBJ1-4; no clear D gene. V was cut by 3 bases and J by 8 bases, with 10 bases left in between. This CDR3 is 13 amino acids long. The CDR3 region has the DNA TGTGCCAGCAGTTTGTTAGGGAGGGAAAAACTGTTTTTT. Its protein product is CASSLLGREKLFF.

The CDR3 reads CASSLWASGSGQETQYF. The CDR3 DNA reads as TGTGCCAGCAGCTTATGGGCTAGCGGGAGTGGGCAGGAGACCCAGTACTTC. The V call is TRBV7-2, the J call TRBJ2-5; the match to TRBD2 covers 10 bases. Trimming removed 2 bases from V and 5 bases from J; junction bases left unmatched: 11. Germline V gives CDR1 SGHTA, CDR2 FQGNSA. The CDR3 runs 17 residues.

At least ten counts were recorded for this clonotype. The CDR3 bases are TGCAGTGCAACAGTATCAATACATAATTCACCCCTCCACTTT. Protein sequence: CSATVSIHNSPLHF. V is TRBV20-1 and J is TRBJ1-6; D is unclear. The CDR3 length is 14 residues. Germline-derived CDR1 and CDR2 are DFQATT and SNEGSKA (reference sequence). Trimming shortened V by 6 bases and J by 5 bases, and 14 bases separated the two germline ends.

This clonotype was counted at least ten times. The CDR3: CASSYEVRDSYGYTF. The CDR3 nucleotides read TGTGCCAGCAGTTATGAGGTCCGGGACAGCTATGGCTACACCTTC. This chain uses TRBV6-6 with TRBJ1-2; 7 bases fit TRBD1. The CDR3 sequence is 15 residues long. Germline assignment: CDR1 MNHNY and CDR2 SVGAGI (reference sequence). J gave up 4 bases and V 3 bases, and 8 bases lay outside the gene matches.

The chain carries TRBV20-1 and TRBJ2-2, with D unclear. Between the trimmed V and J ends, which lost 5 bases and 7 bases, there was a span of 17 bases. The CDR3 is made up of 14 amino acids. Germline V gives CDR1 DFQATT, CDR2 SNEGSKA (reference sequence). The CDR3 DNA reads TGCAGTGCTTCCGGGCCCCCTTCAGGCGGGGAGCTGTTTTTT. This sequence encodes CSASGPPSGGELFF.